This TCR beta chain stems from a study of shared clonotypes between healthy human individuals. In the study overall: In total, the donors were a couple of women and a few men aged 18 to 49. CD4 naive and CD4 memory each took three plates per donor, while CD8 naive took two and CD8 memory one. General study points: Naive subsets tended to show greater estimated richness than memory subsets.

This clone is a singleton in its sample. What it binds is unknown. CD4+ cells underwent separation, giving CD45RA+ naive and CD45RA-negative memory subsets. Trimming took 8 bases from V and 5 from J; bases not matched to a gene: 9. Germline CDR1 and CDR2: MNHNS and SASEGT. The CDR3 loop spans 14 amino acids. Sequencing used immunoSEQ multiplex PCR; TCRdb keeps in-frame clones, though not all of them. The repertoire consists of more than 1.2 million clones, with 97% to 99% occurring once and the leading ten covering over 0.3%. The sequenced material came from naive CD4+ T cells sorted from blood. As to subset: CD45RA+ positively selected. This chain uses TRBV6-1 with TRBJ2-5, with TRBD2 matching 9 bases. This receptor was obtained from a man in his thirties or forties in good health. CDR3 sequence reads: CASRIIAGVETQYF. DNA for the CDR3: TGTGCCAGCCGTATCATAGCGGGAGTGGAGACCCAGTACTTC.